This T cell receptor beta chain emerged from a study of T cells in localized non-small cell lung cancer. This CDR3 contains 17 residues. The germline gives CDR1 SGHRS, CDR2 YFSETQ. Between the trimmed V and J ends, which lost 0 bases and 4 bases, there was a span of 19 bases. On this clone: Its antigen is unknown.

Findings of the study overall: Density of T cells in blood, when higher, went with longer overall survival. Uninvolved adjacent lung showed higher T cell clonality than tumor. It remains possible that heterogeneity exists, since only one tumor region was sequenced. Within adjacent lung there appeared a median around 55 of the top 100 tumor clones.

Some clones are missing from TCRdb's copy, which holds only in-frame ones; the method was immunoSEQ multiplex PCR. The sample shows 25,000 to 35,000 clones, roughly nine tenths of them seen only once. The source is a man aged 40 to 70 with stage II lung adenocarcinoma. The sample consisted of PBMCs, taken before any cancer treatment. The chain carries TRBV5-1 and TRBJ2-5, with D perhaps matching TRBD1 or TRBD2 (5 bases each). This CDR3 reads CASSLVGGGALGETQYF. CDR3 in DNA: TGCGCCAGCAGCTTGGTTGGGGGTGGAGCTTTAGGAGAGACCCAGTACTTC.